The 13 T cell receptor beta chains below were found in one sample sequenced in a study of blood T cell repertoires in COVID-19 (dated by TCRdb to between 2020 and 2021). Library method: the immunoSEQ multiplex PCR assay. TCRdb re-hosts the immuneACCESS table, in-frame sequences only. Its copies lack some clones; in the studies checked, an unresolved V gene accounts for under half of them, and the cause for the rest is not known. This sample has approximately 120,000 clones in its table, and approximately 85% of those were observed once. The top ten clonotypes cover around 3% of the sample. What was sequenced was peripheral blood. These TCRs come from a woman of 80 years or more with COVID-19, enrolled during active disease.

For the CDR3, the DNA is TGTGCCAGCAGCGTAGGGCTAGCGGGGGGGAATGAGCAGTTCTTC. Its translation is CASSVGLAGGNEQFF. The chain recombines TRBV9 with TRBJ2-1; 12 bases agree with TRBD2. Germline V gene data show CDR1 as SGDLS and CDR2 as YYNGEE. The CDR3 covers 15 residues. The J segment lost 7 bases and the V segment lost 0 bases, leaving 2 bases of the junction unmatched. Full variable domain (rest looked up from reference TRBV9 and TRBJ2-1): DSGVTQTPKHLITATGQRVTLRCSPRSGDLSVYWYQQSLDQGLQFLIQYYNGEERAKGNILERFSAQQFPDLHSELNLSSLELGDSALYFCASSVGLAGGNEQFFGPGTRLTVL.

V and J are TRBV27 and TRBJ1-6, with no clear D. Germline values: CDR1 MNHEY, CDR2 SMNVEV (reference sequence). The V and J ends lost 4 bases and 7 bases respectively, with 8 bases between them. CDR3 length: 13 amino acids. The CDR3 region has the DNA TGTGCCAGCAGTTGGGGAGGAAATTCACCCCTCCACTTT. This translates into CASSWGGNSPLHF.

This chain connects TRBV19 to TRBJ1-1, with D maybe TRBD1 (6 bases). Germline V gene data show CDR1 as LNHDA and CDR2 as SQIVND (reference sequence). The CDR3 sequence is 16 residues long. The V end lost 5 bases, the J end lost 0 bases, and 16 bases lay between the germline ends. This chain's CDR3 is CASSGDITTMNTEAFF. For the CDR3, the DNA is TGTGCCAGTAGTGGGGACATTACTACAATGAACACTGAAGCTTTCTTT.

This clone was detected once. The chain links TRBV7-2 to TRBJ1-1, with D possibly matching TRBD1 (5 bases). The V end lost 1 base, the J end lost 1 base, and 10 bases lay between the germline ends. CDR1 and CDR2 from the germline V gene are SGHTA and FQGNSA. This CDR3 is built from 15 residues. This chain's CDR3 is CASSLVGGGNTEAFF. CDR3 DNA sequence: TGTGCCAGCAGCTTAGTTGGCGGGGGGAACACTGAAGCTTTCTTT.

This clone occurred a few times. V is TRBV7-3 and J is TRBJ1-1; 8 nucleotides agree with TRBD1. Losses at the gene ends were 6 bases for V and 11 bases for J; bases not matched to a gene: 11. Germline lookup yields CDR1 SGHTA and CDR2 FQGTGA. The CDR3 is made up of 13 amino acids. The CDR3 bases are TGTGCCAGCAGTCCCGGGACAGGCATGAGTGCTTTCTTT. Its translation is CASSPGTGMSAFF.

This clone was recorded only once. The gene calls are TRBV7-9 and TRBJ2-7, with D hard to call. Germline CDR1 and CDR2: SEHNR and FQNEAQ (reference sequence). V shed 3 bases and J shed 0 bases, with 6 bases lying between them. This CDR3 is built from 13 residues. The CDR3 DNA follows: TGTGCCAGCAGCTTTTACAGCTCCTACGAGCAGTACTTC. Translated, it gives CASSFYSSYEQYF.

This clone was picked up one time. This CDR3 is CASSVGQGTEAFF. Written as DNA, the CDR3 is TGTGCCAGCAGCGTGGGACAGGGAACTGAAGCTTTCTTT. The chain uses TRBV9 and TRBJ1-1; 9 bases align to TRBD1. Unmatched junction bases numbered 1, after V lost 2 bases and J lost 5 bases. CDR1 and CDR2 from the germline V gene are SGDLS and YYNGEE. This CDR3 is built from 13 residues.

This chain joins TRBV7-2 and TRBJ2-7, with D possibly being TRBD1 (6 bases). Trimming stripped 5 bases from V and 0 bases from J, with 11 bases between. Germline CDR1 and CDR2: SGHTA and FQGNSA. This CDR3 is built from 14 residues. The CDR3 loop is CASSLGQFSYEQYF. The CDR3 nucleotides read TGTGCCAGCAGCCTCGGACAGTTCTCCTACGAGCAGTACTTC. Full variable domain (missing parts from reference TRBV7-2 and TRBJ2-7): GAGVSQSPSNKVTEKGKDVELRCDPISGHTALYWYRQSLGQGLEFLIYFQGNSAPDKSGLPSDRFSAERTGGSVSTLTIQRTQQEDSAVYLCASSLGQFSYEQYFGPGTRLTVT.

V usage is TRBV10-3 and J usage is TRBJ2-1; TRBD1 aligns across 12 bases. Per the germline V gene, CDR1 is ENHRY and CDR2 is SYGVKD. Losses at the gene ends were 5 bases for V and 6 bases for J; bases not matched to a gene: 5. The CDR3 totals 15 residues. The CDR3 sequence: CAISPGQGAPNEQFF. The CDR3 DNA sequence: TGTGCCATCAGTCCGGGACAGGGGGCACCCAATGAGCAGTTCTTC.

The chain recombines TRBV7-3 with TRBJ2-1, with 7 positions matching TRBD1. This CDR3 is built from 13 residues. Germline V gene sequence: CDR1 SGHTA, CDR2 FQGTGA. Germline trimming cut 6 bases from V and 9 bases from J; bases unmatched to any gene: 8. The CDR3 DNA sequence: TGTGCCAGCAGTCCGACAGGGATAGGTGAGCAGTTCTTC. Encoded protein: CASSPTGIGEQFF.

This chain uses TRBV6-6 with TRBJ2-1; the match to TRBD1 covers 7 bases. This CDR3 is 14 amino acids long. Trimming took 6 bases from V and 7 from J; bases not matched to a gene: 9. CDR1 is MNHNY and CDR2 is SVGAGI in the germline V gene (reference sequence). CDR3 protein: CASSGPGQPNEQFF. The CDR3 DNA reads as TGTGCCAGCAGCGGACCGGGACAGCCGAATGAGCAGTTCTTC.

V gene TRBV15 combines with J gene TRBJ2-2; possibly TRBD1 for D (6 bases). The germline V gene has CDR1 LNHNV and CDR2 YYDKDF (reference sequence). The germline V and J ends were trimmed by 4 bases and 2 bases, with 14 bases remaining between them. This CDR3 spans 16 amino acids. The CDR3 sequence is CATSKPGQGNTGELFF. The DNA of the CDR3 is TGTGCCACCAGCAAACCGGGACAAGGAAACACCGGGGAGCTGTTTTTT. The full variable domain, with the rest looked up from reference TRBV15 and TRBJ2-2, is DAMVIQNPRYQVTQFGKPVTLSCSQTLNHNVMYWYQQKSSQAPKLLFHYYDKDFNNEADTPDNFQSRRPNTSFCFLDIRSPGLGDTAMYLCATSKPGQGNTGELFFGEGSRLTVL.

V is TRBV12-3 or TRBV12-4 and J is TRBJ1-1; no clear D. V was shortened by 5 bases and J by 4 bases, with 11 bases between the two germline ends. The CDR3 consists of 13 residues. CDR3 DNA: TGTGCCAGCAGTAAACTCGGAGGCACTGAAGCTTTCTTT. Translating it yields CASSKLGGTEAFF.